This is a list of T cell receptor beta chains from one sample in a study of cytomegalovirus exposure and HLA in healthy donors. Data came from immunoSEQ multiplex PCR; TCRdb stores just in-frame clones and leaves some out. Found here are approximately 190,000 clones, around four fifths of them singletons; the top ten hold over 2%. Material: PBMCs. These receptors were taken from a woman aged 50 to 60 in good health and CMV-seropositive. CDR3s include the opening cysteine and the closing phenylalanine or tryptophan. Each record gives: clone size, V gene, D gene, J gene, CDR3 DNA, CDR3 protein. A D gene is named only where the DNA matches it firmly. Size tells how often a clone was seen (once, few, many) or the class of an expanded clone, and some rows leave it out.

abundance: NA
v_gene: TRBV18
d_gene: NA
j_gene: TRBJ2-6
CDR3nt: TGTGCCAGCTCACCCGGAGAGGGCTTTGGGGCCAACGTCCTGACTTTC
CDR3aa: CASSPGEGFGANVLTF

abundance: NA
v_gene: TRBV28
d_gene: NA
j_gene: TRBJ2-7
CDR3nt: TGTGCCAGCAGTCAGAACCAGGGATCCTACGAGCAGTACTTC
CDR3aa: CASSQNQGSYEQYF

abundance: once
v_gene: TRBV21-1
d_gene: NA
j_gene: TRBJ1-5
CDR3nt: TGTGCCAGCATTGCTACGCATCAGCCCCAGCATTTT
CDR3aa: CASIATHQPQHF

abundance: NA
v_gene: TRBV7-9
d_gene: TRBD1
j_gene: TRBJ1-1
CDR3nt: TGTGCCAGCAGCGACTACAGGGGGCTTAACACTGAAGCTTTCTTT
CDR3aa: CASSDYRGLNTEAFF

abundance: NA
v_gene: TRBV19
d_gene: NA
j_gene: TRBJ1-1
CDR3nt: TGTGCCAGCCAACAGCCCCGCCAGGGGCTAAACTCTGAAGCTTTCTTT
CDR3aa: CASQQPRQGLNSEAFF

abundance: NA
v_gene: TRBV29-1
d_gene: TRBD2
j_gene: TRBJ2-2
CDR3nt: TGCAGCGTTGAAGACTCTAGCGGGGGCCTTATGAACACCGGGGAGCTGTTTTTT
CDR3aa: CSVEDSSGGLMNTGELFF

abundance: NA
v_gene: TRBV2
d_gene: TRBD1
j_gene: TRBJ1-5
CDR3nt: TGTGCCAGCAGTGAAGACAGGGGATGGGATCAGCCCCAGCATTTT
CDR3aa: CASSEDRGWDQPQHF

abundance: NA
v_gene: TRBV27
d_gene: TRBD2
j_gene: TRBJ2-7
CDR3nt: TGTGCCAGCAGCTCCCCGACTAGCGGGGGATACGAGCAGTACTTC
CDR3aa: CASSSPTSGGYEQYF

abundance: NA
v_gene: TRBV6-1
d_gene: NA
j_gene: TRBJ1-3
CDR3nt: TGTGCCAGCAGGGGGCTCGGTGGAAACACCATATATTTT
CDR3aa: CASRGLGGNTIYF

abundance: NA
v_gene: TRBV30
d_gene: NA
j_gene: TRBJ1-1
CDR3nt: TGTGCCTGGTTATCCCGCGGCAGGGGAGTCACTGAAGCTTTCTTT
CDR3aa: CAWLSRGRGVTEAFF

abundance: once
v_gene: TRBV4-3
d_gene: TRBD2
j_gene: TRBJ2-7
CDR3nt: TGCGCCAGCAGCCCCGGACTAGCGGACTACGAGCAGTACTTC
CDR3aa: CASSPGLADYEQYF

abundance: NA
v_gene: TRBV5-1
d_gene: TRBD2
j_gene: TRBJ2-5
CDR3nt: TGCGCCAGCAGCGAAACTAGCGGGGGGGCAAGGGAGACCCAGTACTTC
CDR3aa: CASSETSGGARETQYF

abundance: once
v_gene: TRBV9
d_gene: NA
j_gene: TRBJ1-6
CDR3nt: TGTGCCAGCAGCGTAGCGGAGACCCCACCCCTCCACTTT
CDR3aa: CASSVAETPPLHF

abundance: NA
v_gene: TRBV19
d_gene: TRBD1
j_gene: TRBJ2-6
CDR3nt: TGTGCCAGTAGTACCGGGACAGGGGCCTCTGGGGCCAACGTCCTGACTTTC
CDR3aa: CASSTGTGASGANVLTF

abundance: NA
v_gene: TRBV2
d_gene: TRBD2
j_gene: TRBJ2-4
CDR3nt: TGTGCCAGCAGTGATAGCGGGGGGGGGAACATTCAGTACTTC
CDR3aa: CASSDSGGGNIQYF

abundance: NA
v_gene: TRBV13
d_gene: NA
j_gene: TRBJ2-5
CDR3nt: TGTGCCAGCAGTGCGGGATACCAAGAGACCCAGTACTTC
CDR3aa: CASSAGYQETQYF